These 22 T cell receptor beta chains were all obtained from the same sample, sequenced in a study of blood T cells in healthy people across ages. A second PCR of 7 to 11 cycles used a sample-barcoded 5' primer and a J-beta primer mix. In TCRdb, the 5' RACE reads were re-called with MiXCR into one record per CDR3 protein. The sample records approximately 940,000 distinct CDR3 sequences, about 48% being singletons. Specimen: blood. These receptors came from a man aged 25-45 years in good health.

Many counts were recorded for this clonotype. The CDR3: CASSQGTSADTQYF. The DNA of the CDR3 is TGTGCCAGCAGCCAGGGGACTAGCGCAGATACGCAGTATTTT. The gene calls are TRBV4-2 and TRBJ2-3; 10 bases line up with TRBD2. Germline V lookup: CDR1 LGHNA, CDR2 YNFKEQ. The CDR3 runs 14 residues. After removal of 3 bases from V and 4 bases from J, the junction contained 1 base not matched to a gene.

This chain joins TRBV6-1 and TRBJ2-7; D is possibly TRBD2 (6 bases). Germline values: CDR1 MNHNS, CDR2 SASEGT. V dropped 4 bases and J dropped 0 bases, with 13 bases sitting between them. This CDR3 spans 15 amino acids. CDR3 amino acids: CASSGGVYISYEQYF. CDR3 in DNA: TGTGCCAGCAGTGGGGGGGTTTACATCTCCTACGAGCAGTACTTC.

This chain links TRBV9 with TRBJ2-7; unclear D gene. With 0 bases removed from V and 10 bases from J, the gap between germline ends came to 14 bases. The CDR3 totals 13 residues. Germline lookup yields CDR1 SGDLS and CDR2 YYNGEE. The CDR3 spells CASSVESRTNQYF. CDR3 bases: TGTGCCAGCAGCGTAGAAAGCAGGACGAACCAGTACTTC.

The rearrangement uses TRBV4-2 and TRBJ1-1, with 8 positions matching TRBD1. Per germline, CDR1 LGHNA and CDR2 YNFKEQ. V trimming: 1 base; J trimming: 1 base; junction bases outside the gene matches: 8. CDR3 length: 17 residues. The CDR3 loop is CASSQAPGQAKNTEAFF. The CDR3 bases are TGTGCCAGCAGCCAAGCCCCGGGACAGGCGAAGAACACTGAAGCTTTCTTT.

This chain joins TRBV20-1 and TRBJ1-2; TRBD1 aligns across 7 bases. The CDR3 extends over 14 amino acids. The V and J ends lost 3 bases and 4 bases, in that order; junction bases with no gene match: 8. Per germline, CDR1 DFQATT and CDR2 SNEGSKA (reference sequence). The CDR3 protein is CSARGQYLLYGYTF. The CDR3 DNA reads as TGCAGTGCTAGGGGACAGTATCTCCTCTATGGCTACACCTTC.

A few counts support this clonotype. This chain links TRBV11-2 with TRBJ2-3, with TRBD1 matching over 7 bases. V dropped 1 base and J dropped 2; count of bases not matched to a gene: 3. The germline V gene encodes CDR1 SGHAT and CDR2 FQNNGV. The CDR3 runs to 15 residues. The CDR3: CASSLVGGYTDTQYF. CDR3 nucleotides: TGTGCCAGCAGCTTAGTAGGGGGCTACACAGATACGCAGTATTTT.

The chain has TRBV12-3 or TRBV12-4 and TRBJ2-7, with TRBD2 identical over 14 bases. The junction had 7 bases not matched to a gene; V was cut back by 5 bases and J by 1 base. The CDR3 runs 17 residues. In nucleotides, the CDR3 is TGTGCCAGCAGTCCACCGGGACTAGCGGGGGCGTCCTACGAGCAGTACTTC. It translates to CASSPPGLAGASYEQYF.

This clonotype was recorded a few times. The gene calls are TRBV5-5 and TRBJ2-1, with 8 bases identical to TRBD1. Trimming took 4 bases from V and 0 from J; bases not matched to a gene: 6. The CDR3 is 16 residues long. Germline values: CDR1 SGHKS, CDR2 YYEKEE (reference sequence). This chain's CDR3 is CASSPLQGDSYNEQFF. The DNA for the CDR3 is TGTGCCAGCAGCCCCTTACAGGGGGACTCCTACAATGAGCAGTTCTTC.

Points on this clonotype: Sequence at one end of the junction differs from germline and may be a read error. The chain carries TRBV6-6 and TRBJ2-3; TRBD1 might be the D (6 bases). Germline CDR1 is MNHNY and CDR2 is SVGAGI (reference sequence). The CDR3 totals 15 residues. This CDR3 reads CACSLGGAGTDTQYF. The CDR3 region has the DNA TGTGCCTGCAGCCTTGGGGGCGCAGGCACAGATACGCAGTATTTT.

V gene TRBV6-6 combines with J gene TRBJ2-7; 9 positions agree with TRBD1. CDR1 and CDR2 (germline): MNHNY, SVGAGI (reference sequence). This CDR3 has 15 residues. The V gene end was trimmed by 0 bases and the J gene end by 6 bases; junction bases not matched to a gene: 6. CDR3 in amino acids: CASSYSMGQGSEQYF. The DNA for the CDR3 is TGTGCCAGCAGTTACTCTATGGGACAGGGAAGCGAGCAGTACTTC.

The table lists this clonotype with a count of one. DNA of the CDR3: TGTGCCAGCAGTGGGGCCGGGACAGGGGGCGCGGGTCAGCCCCAGCATTTT. Protein product: CASSGAGTGGAGQPQHF. The chain employs TRBV25-1 and TRBJ1-5, with 12 bases aligning to TRBD1. Germline V gene data show CDR1 as MGHDK and CDR2 as SYGVNS. V lost 4 bases, J lost 6 bases, and 10 bases stayed unmatched. The CDR3 is 17 amino acids.

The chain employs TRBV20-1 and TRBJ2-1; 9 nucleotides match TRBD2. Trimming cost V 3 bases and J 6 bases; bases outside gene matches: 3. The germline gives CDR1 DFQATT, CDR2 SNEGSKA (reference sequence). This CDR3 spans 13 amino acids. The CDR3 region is CSARGGRVNEQFF. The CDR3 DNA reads TGCAGTGCTAGGGGCGGGAGGGTCAATGAGCAGTTCTTC.

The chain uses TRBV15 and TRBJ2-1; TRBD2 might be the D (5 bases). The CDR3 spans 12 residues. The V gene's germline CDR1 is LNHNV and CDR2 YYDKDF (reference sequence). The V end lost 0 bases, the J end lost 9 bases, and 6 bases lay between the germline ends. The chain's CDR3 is CATSRDLAEQFF. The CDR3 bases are TGTGCCACCAGCAGAGATCTAGCTGAGCAGTTCTTC.

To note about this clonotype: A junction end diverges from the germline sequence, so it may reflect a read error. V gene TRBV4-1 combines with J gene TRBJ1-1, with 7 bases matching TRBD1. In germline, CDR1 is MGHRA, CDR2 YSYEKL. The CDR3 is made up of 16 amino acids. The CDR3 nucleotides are TGCGCCGGCAGCCAAGGTAAGGGGGCGCTGGCCACTGAAGCTTTCTTT. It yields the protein CAGSQGKGALATEAFF.

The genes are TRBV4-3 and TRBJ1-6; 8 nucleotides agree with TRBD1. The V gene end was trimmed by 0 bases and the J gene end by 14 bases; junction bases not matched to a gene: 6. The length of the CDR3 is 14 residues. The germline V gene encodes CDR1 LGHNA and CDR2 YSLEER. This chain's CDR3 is CASSQDYQGATLHF. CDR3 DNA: TGCGCCAGCAGCCAAGATTATCAGGGGGCAACCCTCCACTTT.

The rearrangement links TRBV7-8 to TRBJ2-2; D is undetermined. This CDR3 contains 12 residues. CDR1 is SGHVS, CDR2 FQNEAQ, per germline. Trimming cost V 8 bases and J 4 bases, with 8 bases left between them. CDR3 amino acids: CASWPITGELFF. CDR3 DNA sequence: TGTGCCAGCTGGCCGATCACCGGGGAGCTGTTTTTT. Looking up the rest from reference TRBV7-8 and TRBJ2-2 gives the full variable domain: GAGVSQSPRYKVAKRGQDVALRCDPISGHVSLFWYQQALGQGPEFLTYFQNEAQLDKSGLPSDRFFAERPEGSVSTLKIQRTQQEDSAVYLCASWPITGELFFGEGSRLTVL.

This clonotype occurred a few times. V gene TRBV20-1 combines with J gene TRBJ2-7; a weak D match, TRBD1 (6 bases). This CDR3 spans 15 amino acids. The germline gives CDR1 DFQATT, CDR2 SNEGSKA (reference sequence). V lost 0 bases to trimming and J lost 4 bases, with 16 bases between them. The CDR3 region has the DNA TGCAGTGCTAGAGATCTTAGGCAGGGGAAATACGAGCAGTACTTC. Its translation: CSARDLRQGKYEQYF.

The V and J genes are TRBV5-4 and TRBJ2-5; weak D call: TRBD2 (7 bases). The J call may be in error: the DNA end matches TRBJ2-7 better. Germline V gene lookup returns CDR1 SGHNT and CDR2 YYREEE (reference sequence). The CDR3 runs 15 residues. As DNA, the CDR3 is TGTGCCAGCAGCTTTGGCGGGGGCCTCTCCTACGAGCAGTACTTC. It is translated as CASSFGGGLSYEQYF.

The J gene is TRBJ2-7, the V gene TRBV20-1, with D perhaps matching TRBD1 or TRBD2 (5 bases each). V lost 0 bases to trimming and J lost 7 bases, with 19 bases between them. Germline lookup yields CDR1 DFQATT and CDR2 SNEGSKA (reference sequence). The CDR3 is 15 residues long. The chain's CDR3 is CSARDFGTRYNEQYF. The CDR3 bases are TGCAGTGCTAGAGATTTCGGGACGCGATACAATGAGCAGTACTTC.

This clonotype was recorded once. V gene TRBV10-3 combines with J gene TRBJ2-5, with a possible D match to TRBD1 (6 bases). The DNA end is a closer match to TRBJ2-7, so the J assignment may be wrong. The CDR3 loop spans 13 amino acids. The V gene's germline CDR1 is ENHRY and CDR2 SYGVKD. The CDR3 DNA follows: TGTGCCATCAGCGTACAGGGTCTCGGCGAGCAGTACTTC. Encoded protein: CAISVQGLGEQYF.

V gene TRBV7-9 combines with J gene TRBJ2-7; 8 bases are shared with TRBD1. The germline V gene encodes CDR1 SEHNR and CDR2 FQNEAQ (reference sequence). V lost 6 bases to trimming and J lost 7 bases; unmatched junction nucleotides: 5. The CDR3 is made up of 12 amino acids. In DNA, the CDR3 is TGTGCCAGCAGTCGGACAGGGCAAGAGCAGTACTTC. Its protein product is CASSRTGQEQYF.

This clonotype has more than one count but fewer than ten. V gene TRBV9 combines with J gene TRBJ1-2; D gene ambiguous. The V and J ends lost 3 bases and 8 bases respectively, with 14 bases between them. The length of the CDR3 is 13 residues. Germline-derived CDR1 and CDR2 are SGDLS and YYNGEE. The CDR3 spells CASSGAEMRGYTF. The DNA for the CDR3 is TGTGCCAGCAGCGGGGCCGAGATGCGGGGCTACACCTTC.